The 22 T cell receptor beta chains reported below all come from one sample, sequenced in a study of glioma-infiltrating T cells after dendritic cell vaccination (dated by TCRdb to 2015 to 2016). Library prep was done by the immunoSEQ multiplex PCR assay. Entries here come from immuneACCESS through TCRdb and include only in-frame sequences with V and J called. Some clones fail to appear in such tables; in the studies checked, an unresolved V gene covers under half of the shortfall, and the cause of the remainder is unknown. In all, the sample holds around 62,000 clones, and approximately 78% of those were seen once. Under 10% of the sample comes from the top ten. This sample comprised blood, obtained before dendritic cell vaccination. The receptors stem from a human donor with glioblastoma.

V and J are TRBV10-3 and TRBJ2-3; the D gene is possibly TRBD2 (6 bases). Germline V gene lookup returns CDR1 ENHRY and CDR2 SYGVKD. Trimming took 9 bases from V and 2 from J, leaving 15 bases between them. The CDR3 is 14 amino acids. The CDR3 sequence: CAIAQTSNTDTQYF. The CDR3, as DNA: TGTGCCATTGCCCAGACTAGTAACACAGATACGCAGTATTTT.

The V gene is TRBV19, the J gene TRBJ2-1; 8 nucleotides agree with TRBD1. The ends lost 4 bases at V and 7 bases at J; junction bases unmatched: 9. Germline lookup yields CDR1 LNHDA and CDR2 SQIVND (reference sequence). The CDR3 extends over 15 amino acids. CDR3: CASSTALTGANEQFF. CDR3 nucleotides: TGTGCCAGTAGTACCGCCCTGACAGGGGCGAATGAGCAGTTCTTC.

This chain links TRBV6-7 with TRBJ2-2; no definite D call. TRBV6-7 is known as an ORF, though its function is uncertain. This CDR3 is built from 12 residues. Trimming shortened V by 1 base and J by 9 bases, and 6 bases separated the two germline ends. The CDR3 DNA is TGTGCCAGCAGTTACTTGGGCCGGGAGCTGTTTTTT. Amino acid sequence: CASSYLGRELFF.

J is TRBJ2-5 and V is TRBV6-1; D may be TRBD1 (6 bases). The CDR3 contains 13 residues. CDR1 and CDR2 from the germline V gene are MNHNS and SASEGT. V dropped 6 bases and J dropped 9 bases, with 17 bases sitting between them. The chain's CDR3 is CASREEVPGAQYF. CDR3 in DNA: TGTGCCAGCAGAGAGGAGGTGCCAGGGGCCCAGTACTTC.

The chain uses TRBV27 and TRBJ2-2; the D gene is possibly TRBD1 (5 bases). This CDR3 spans 13 amino acids. The germline CDR1 and CDR2 sequences are MNHEY and SMNVEV (reference sequence). V lost 8 bases, J lost 0 bases, and 7 bases lay in between. This chain's CDR3 is CASRQTNTGELFF. CDR3 coding DNA: TGTGCCAGCCGACAGACGAACACCGGGGAGCTGTTTTTT.

This sequence joins TRBV27 and TRBJ1-4; possible D gene TRBD1, 5 bases. V lost 6 bases and J lost 5, with 16 bases in between. The CDR3 consists of 15 residues. Germline CDR1 reads MNHEY; CDR2 reads SMNVEV (reference sequence). The CDR3 spells CASRTTGTVNEKLFF. CDR3 nucleotide sequence: TGTGCCAGCAGGACGACCGGGACTGTGAATGAAAAACTGTTTTTT.

The V and J genes are TRBV5-6 and TRBJ2-7, with 8 bases fitting TRBD1. Germline-derived CDR1 and CDR2 are SGHDT and YYEEEE. The CDR3 is 15 amino acids. The J segment lost 5 bases and the V segment lost 6 bases, leaving 13 bases of the junction unmatched. The CDR3 sequence: CASKSGAGGLHEQYF. Written as DNA, the CDR3 is TGTGCCAGCAAGTCAGGGGCAGGGGGCTTACACGAGCAGTACTTC.

The J gene is TRBJ1-3, the V gene TRBV6-6; D possibly corresponds to TRBD1 (5 bases). The V gene's germline CDR1 is MNHNY and CDR2 SVGAGI (reference sequence). The CDR3 sequence is 16 residues long. V lost 2 bases, J lost 0 bases, and 11 bases lay in between. The CDR3 here is CASSYRQHLSGNTIYF. In DNA form, the CDR3 reads TGTGCCAGCAGTTACCGACAGCATCTCTCTGGAAACACCATATATTTT.

This clone was counted a single time. This CDR3 is CASSLRGSNQPQHF. For the CDR3, the DNA is TGTGCCAGCAGCTTGAGGGGTAGCAATCAGCCCCAGCATTTT. V usage is TRBV5-4 and J usage is TRBJ1-5, with a tentative D call TRBD1 (5 bases). From germline, CDR1 is SGHNT and CDR2 YYREEE (reference sequence). This CDR3 contains 14 residues. With 1 base removed from V and 0 bases from J, the gap between germline ends came to 5 bases.

V usage is TRBV7-2 and J usage is TRBJ2-1; D possibly corresponds to TRBD2 (5 bases). Germline V CDR1 and CDR2: SGHTA, FQGNSA. The CDR3 spans 13 residues. The ends were cut back, 2 bases at V and 9 bases at J, with 11 bases in the middle. Written as DNA, the CDR3 is TGTGCCAGCAGCTTATCGTGGGCGGGTGAGCAGTTCTTC. Encoded protein: CASSLSWAGEQFF.

The CDR3 region is CASRSRSGGVQETQYF. The CDR3 DNA sequence: TGCGCCAGCAGGTCAAGAAGCGGGGGGGTGCAAGAGACCCAGTACTTC. The rearrangement joins TRBV4-1 to TRBJ2-5, with 10 bases that match TRBD2. CDR3 size: 16 residues. Germline V CDR1 and CDR2: MGHRA, YSYEKL. After removal of 6 bases from V and 2 bases from J, the junction contained 9 bases not matched to a gene.

The genes are TRBV30 and TRBJ2-6, with TRBD2 as a possible D gene (7 bases). Germline loops: CDR1 GTSNPN, CDR2 SVGIG (reference sequence). Trimming removed 0 bases at V and 3 bases at J, with 15 bases between. CDR3 length: 17 amino acids. CDR3 region: CAWSVSRGASGANVLTF. CDR3 sequence (DNA): TGTGCCTGGAGTGTGTCCCGGGGGGCCAGTGGGGCCAACGTCCTGACTTTC.

V gene TRBV7-9 combines with J gene TRBJ1-2; 8 bases are a match to TRBD1. The CDR3 is 14 residues long. Germline V gene sequence: CDR1 SEHNR, CDR2 FQNEAQ (reference sequence). The junction had 7 bases not matched to a gene; V was cut back by 6 bases and J by 4 bases. The CDR3 nucleotides read TGTGCCAGCAGGCCTCAGGGGGCGGGCTATGGCTACACCTTC. Translated: CASRPQGAGYGYTF.

The chain has TRBV5-1 and TRBJ2-1; 11 bases are shared with TRBD2. CDR3 length equals 15 residues. Germline V CDR1 and CDR2: SGHRS, YFSETQ. The J segment lost 3 bases and the V segment lost 7 bases, leaving 6 bases of the junction unmatched. The CDR3 protein is CASQLSGGGYNEQFF. Here the CDR3 DNA reads TGCGCCAGCCAACTTAGCGGGGGGGGCTACAATGAGCAGTTCTTC.

V gene TRBV5-4 combines with J gene TRBJ2-7, with 9 bases identical to TRBD1. Germline V gives CDR1 SGHNT, CDR2 YYREEE (reference sequence). J lost 0 bases, V lost 2 bases, and 12 bases had no gene match. The CDR3 is made up of 18 amino acids. CDR3 in amino acids: CASSLAGTGPLSSYEQYF. The CDR3 DNA follows: TGTGCCAGCAGCTTAGCCGGGACAGGGCCCTTAAGCTCCTACGAGCAGTACTTC.

The chain combines TRBV28 with TRBJ1-5, with D possibly matching TRBD1 (5 bases). CDR3 size: 14 residues. V gave up 2 bases and J gave up 4 bases, with 9 bases separating them. Germline-derived CDR1 and CDR2 are MDHEN and SYDVKM. CDR3 nucleotide sequence: TGTGCCAGCAGTTTACAGGGTTGGAATCAGCCCCAGCATTTT. Translating it yields CASSLQGWNQPQHF.

This chain uses TRBV2 with TRBJ1-4, with TRBD1 as a possible D gene (6 bases). Germline V lookup: CDR1 SNHLY, CDR2 FYNNEI. The CDR3 spans 14 residues. V lost 2 bases to trimming and J lost 5 bases, with 9 bases between them. For the CDR3, the DNA is TGTGCCAGCAGTGAAAACAGGGTAAATGAAAAACTGTTTTTT. This codes for CASSENRVNEKLFF.

The rearrangement joins TRBV28 to TRBJ2-3; D might be TRBD2 (5 bases). The V gene's germline CDR1 is MDHEN and CDR2 SYDVKM. This CDR3 is 13 amino acids long. V lost 8 bases and J 2 bases, leaving 11 bases between the germline ends. CDR3 loop: CASGSSHTDTQYF. CDR3 DNA sequence: TGTGCCAGCGGGAGTTCCCACACAGATACGCAGTATTTT. The variable domain in full, with the rest retrieved from reference TRBV28 and TRBJ2-3, is DVKVTQSSRYLVKRTGEKVFLECVQDMDHENMFWYRQDPGLGLRLIYFSYDVKMKEKGDIPEGYSVSREKKERFSLILESASTNQTSMYLCASGSSHTDTQYFGPGTRLTVL.

The chain carries TRBV6-5 and TRBJ1-6; D is unresolved. CDR1 is MNHEY, CDR2 SVGAGI, per germline. The ends were cut back, 6 bases at V and 7 bases at J, with 13 bases in the middle. CDR3 length: 14 residues. CDR3 DNA sequence: TGTGCCAGCAGCGGAGATATAGGAAATTCACCCCTCCACTTT. Translation: CASSGDIGNSPLHF.

The chain employs TRBV6-6 and TRBJ1-6; D unresolved. The CDR3 extends over 15 amino acids. Per germline, CDR1 MNHNY and CDR2 SVGAGI (reference sequence). Trimming removed 8 bases from V and 10 bases from J, with 21 bases in between. The CDR3 DNA sequence: TGTGCCAGCTACCTCAAGGCAGACTCTGGGTCACCCCTCCACTTT. It codes for CASYLKADSGSPLHF.

As DNA, the CDR3 is TGTGCCATCAGTGAAATCGGTGAAGCTTTCTTT. Encoded protein: CAISEIGEAFF. The gene calls are TRBV10-3 and TRBJ1-1, with D hard to call. The CDR3 consists of 11 residues. Germline CDR1 is ENHRY and CDR2 is SYGVKD. V was pared by 3 bases and J by 7 bases, with 6 bases between.

The chain links TRBV10-1 to TRBJ2-7; the D is unclear. The CDR3 loop spans 12 amino acids. Germline CDR1 WNHNN, CDR2 SYGVQD (reference sequence). The V gene lost 4 bases and the J gene lost 7 bases, with 11 bases spanning the gap. In DNA form, the CDR3 reads TGCGCCAGCAGTGGGCCGAAGACAGAGCAGTACTTC. It specifies CASSGPKTEQYF.